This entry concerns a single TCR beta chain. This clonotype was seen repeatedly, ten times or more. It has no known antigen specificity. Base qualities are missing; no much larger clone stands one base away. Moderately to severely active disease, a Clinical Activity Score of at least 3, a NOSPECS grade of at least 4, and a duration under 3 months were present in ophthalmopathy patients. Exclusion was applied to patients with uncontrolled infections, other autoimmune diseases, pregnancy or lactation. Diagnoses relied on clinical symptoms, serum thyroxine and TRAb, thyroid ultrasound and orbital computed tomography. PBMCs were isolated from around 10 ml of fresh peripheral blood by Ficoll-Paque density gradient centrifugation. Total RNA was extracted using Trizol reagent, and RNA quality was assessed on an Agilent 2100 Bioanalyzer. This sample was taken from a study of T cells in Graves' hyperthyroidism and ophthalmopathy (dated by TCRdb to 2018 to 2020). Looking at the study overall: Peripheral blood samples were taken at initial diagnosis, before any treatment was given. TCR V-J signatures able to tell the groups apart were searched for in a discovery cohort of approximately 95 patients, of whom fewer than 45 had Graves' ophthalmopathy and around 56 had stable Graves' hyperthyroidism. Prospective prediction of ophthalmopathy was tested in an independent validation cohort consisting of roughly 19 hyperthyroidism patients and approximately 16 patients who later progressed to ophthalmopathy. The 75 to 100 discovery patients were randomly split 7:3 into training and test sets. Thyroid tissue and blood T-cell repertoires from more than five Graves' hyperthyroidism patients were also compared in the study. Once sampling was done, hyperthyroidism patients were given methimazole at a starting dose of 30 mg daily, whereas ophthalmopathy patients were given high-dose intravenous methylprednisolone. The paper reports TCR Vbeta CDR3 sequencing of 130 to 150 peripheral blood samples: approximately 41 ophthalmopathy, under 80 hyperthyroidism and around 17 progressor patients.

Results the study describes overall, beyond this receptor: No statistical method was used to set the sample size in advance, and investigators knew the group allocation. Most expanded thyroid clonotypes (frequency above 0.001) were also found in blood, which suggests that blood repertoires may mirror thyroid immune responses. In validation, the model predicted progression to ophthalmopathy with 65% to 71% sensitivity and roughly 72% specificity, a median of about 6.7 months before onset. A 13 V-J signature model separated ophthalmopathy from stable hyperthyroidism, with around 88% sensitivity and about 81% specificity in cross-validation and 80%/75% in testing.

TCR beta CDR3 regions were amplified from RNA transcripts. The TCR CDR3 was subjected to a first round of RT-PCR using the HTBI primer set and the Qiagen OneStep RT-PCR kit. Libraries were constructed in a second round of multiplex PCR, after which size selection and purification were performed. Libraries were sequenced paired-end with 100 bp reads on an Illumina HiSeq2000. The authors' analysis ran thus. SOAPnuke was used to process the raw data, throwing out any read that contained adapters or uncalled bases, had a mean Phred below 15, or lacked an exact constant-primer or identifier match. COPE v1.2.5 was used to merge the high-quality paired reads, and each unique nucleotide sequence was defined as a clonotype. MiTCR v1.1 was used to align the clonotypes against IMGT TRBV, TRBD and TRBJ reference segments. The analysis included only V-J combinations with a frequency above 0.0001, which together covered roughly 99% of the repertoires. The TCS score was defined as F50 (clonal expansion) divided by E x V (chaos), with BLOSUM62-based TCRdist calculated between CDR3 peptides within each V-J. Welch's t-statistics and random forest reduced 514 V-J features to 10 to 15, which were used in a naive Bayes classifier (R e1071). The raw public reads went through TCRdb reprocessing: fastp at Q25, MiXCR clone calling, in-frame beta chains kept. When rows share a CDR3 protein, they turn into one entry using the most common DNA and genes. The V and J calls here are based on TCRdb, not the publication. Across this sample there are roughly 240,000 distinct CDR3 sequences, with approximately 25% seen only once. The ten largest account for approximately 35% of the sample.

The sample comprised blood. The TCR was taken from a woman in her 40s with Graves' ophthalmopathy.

The CDR3 here reads CATSDSILPKLFF. The nucleotides are TGTGCCACCAGTGATTCAATATTACCTAAGCTGTTTTTT. Recombination connected TRBV24-1 to TRBJ2-2; confidence is insufficient to name the D gene. Looking up the germline V gene yields CDR1 KGHDR and CDR2 SFDVKD. Inclusive of the bounding cysteine and phenylalanine, the CDR3 is 13 residues long. Just the 39-base CDR3 DNA is kept, in frame starting at base 1. V loses 2 bases, J loses 12 bases, and the germline ends lie 12 bases apart.